This record concerns one T cell receptor beta chain sequence. Its antigen is undetermined. The sample originates from a study of CD8+CD57+ T cells in acquired aplastic anemia. Looking at the study overall: Sorted CD4+ and CD8+ cells gave a mean 3.2 ug DNA, range roughly 0.19 to 27.4 ug. Where healthy donors were concerned, CD4+ cells averaged approximately 9.8 million reads.

The CDR3 consists of 12 residues. Per germline, CDR1 MNHEY and CDR2 SVGAGI. Trimming removed 5 bases from V and 4 bases from J, with 9 bases in between. TCR beta VDJ combinations and CDR3 sequences were profiled from genomic DNA. TCRdb reanalysed the reads using MiXCR and keeps one entry per CDR3 protein. The sample yields around 170,000 distinct CDR3 sequences, about 64% seen once. Study-wide results and limits: Some 28 sequences, all CD8+ CDR3, were shared between patients and controls. Between patients and controls, CD8+ Simpson's diversity did not vary significantly.

The J gene is TRBJ2-7, the V gene TRBV6-5; tentative D call: TRBD2 (5 bases). The sequence came from a human donor in good health. The sequenced sample consisted of sorted CD4+, CD8+, or CD8+CD57+ T cells (not recorded which) from PBMCs. CDR3 residues: CASSPPGYEQYF. CDR3 in DNA: TGTGCCAGCAGTCCCCCGGGGTACGAGCAGTACTTC.